These T cell receptor beta chains were read from a single sample in a study of PD-1 and CTLA-4 blockade in melanoma. The assay was immunoSEQ multiplex PCR, and TCRdb's table has in-frame clones only and misses some. The sample shows about 16,000 clones, 70% of them seen only once. The sample consisted of CD8+ T cells from peripheral blood, taken from a patient given anti-PD-1 treatment. These receptors originate from a human donor with melanoma. The CDR3 runs from the conserved cysteine through the conserved F or W. A D gene is named only where the DNA matches it firmly. Clone size is given for some rows only: seen once, a few or many times, or a class if the clone is expanded.

CDR3aa | CDR3nt | d_gene | j_gene | v_gene | abundance
CASSPTGLAVSTDTQYF | TGTGCCAGCAGCCCTACGGGACTAGCGGTTAGCACAGATACGCAGTATTTT | TRBD2 | TRBJ2-3 | TRBV3-1/TRBV3-2 | NA
CASSPNSDREAFF | TGTGCCAGCAGCCCCAACTCCGACAGGGAAGCTTTCTTT | NA | TRBJ1-1 | TRBV3-1/TRBV3-2 | NA
CASSQDGTGVDEQFF | TGTGCCAGCAGCCAAGACGGGACAGGGGTGGATGAGCAGTTCTTC | TRBD1 | TRBJ2-1 | TRBV3-1/TRBV3-2 | NA
CASSLGQVSNQPQHF | TGTGCCAGCAGCTTGGGACAGGTTAGCAATCAGCCCCAGCATTTT | TRBD1 | TRBJ1-5 | TRBV13 | NA
CASSLFWGSWSGYTF | TGTGCCAGCAGTTTATTTTGGGGATCGTGGAGTGGCTACACCTTC | NA | TRBJ1-2 | TRBV27 | once
CATSRDRPFTWVNTEAFF | TGTGCCACCAGCAGAGATAGACCGTTCACGTGGGTGAACACTGAAGCTTTCTTT | NA | TRBJ1-1 | TRBV15 | NA
CASSHAIDGGDSTDTQYF | TGTGCCAGCAGCCACGCTATTGACGGGGGGGATAGCACAGATACGCAGTATTTT | TRBD2 | TRBJ2-3 | TRBV3-1/TRBV3-2 | NA
CASSRAGAPEKLFF | TGTGCCAGCAGCCGAGCAGGGGCTCCTGAAAAACTGTTTTTT | NA | TRBJ1-4 | TRBV13 | NA
CASSLGTSGRPWQFF | TGTGCCAGCAGCCTGGGGACTAGCGGGAGGCCCTGGCAGTTCTTC | TRBD2 | TRBJ2-1 | TRBV7-8 | NA
CSVADSYNQPQHF | TGCAGCGTTGCCGACAGCTACAATCAGCCCCAGCATTTT | NA | TRBJ1-5 | TRBV29-1 | few
CASSTSGTYPYEQYF | TGTGCCAGCAGTACTTCCGGGACATACCCCTACGAGCAGTACTTC | NA | TRBJ2-7 | TRBV27 | NA
CASSLQGRHTEAFF | TGTGCCAGCTCCCTTCAGGGGAGACACACTGAAGCTTTCTTT | NA | TRBJ1-1 | TRBV27 | once
CASSLTYGSEAFF | TGTGCCAGCAGCCTTACGTATGGCTCCGAAGCTTTCTTT | NA | TRBJ1-1 | TRBV4-2 | NA
CASSSRAGNTIYF | TGTGCCAGTAGTTCCCGGGCGGGAAACACCATATATTTT | NA | TRBJ1-3 | TRBV19 | few
CATSRGRQGANEQFF | TGTGCCACCAGCAGGGGTAGACAGGGGGCCAATGAGCAGTTCTTC | TRBD1 | TRBJ2-1 | TRBV15 | NA
CASSQDGGYNSPLHF | TGCGCCAGCAGCCAAGATGGGGGTTATAATTCACCCCTCCACTTT | NA | TRBJ1-6 | TRBV4-1 | few
CASTEAGTSGYQSNEQFF | TGCGCCAGCACCGAGGCCGGGACTAGCGGCTATCAAAGCAATGAGCAGTTCTTC | TRBD2 | TRBJ2-1 | TRBV10-1 | NA
CGNNEQFF | TGTGGCAACAATGAGCAGTTCTTC | NA | TRBJ2-1 | TRBV7-6 | NA